The present entry profiles one T cell receptor beta chain with its context. The CDR3 spans 15 residues. CDR1 and CDR2 (germline): SGHDT, YYEEEE. V lost 0 bases and J 0 bases, leaving 9 bases between the germline ends. These data originate in a study of molecular identifiers for immune sequencing clone quantification. TCRdb called the PCR reads again in MiXCR, with one record for every CDR3 protein. This table holds about 630,000 distinct CDR3 sequences, about 25% found once. Sorted inputs of roughly 17,000 to 1,000,000 cells, with 10%, 30% or 50% RNA, yielded naive CD8 libraries. This TCR was sampled from a human donor in good health. Some libraries in this study had Jurkat cell RNA spiked in. Input material: naive CD8+ T cells from blood, with Jurkat cell RNA spiked in. Subset here: FACS-sorted CD8+CD4-CCR7+CD45RA+ naive T cells. V and J are TRBV5-6 and TRBJ1-1; D is unresolved. Here the CDR3 reads CASSLEGLLNTEAFF. Here the CDR3 DNA reads TGTGCCAGCAGCTTGGAAGGTTTGCTGAACACTGAAGCTTTCTTT.